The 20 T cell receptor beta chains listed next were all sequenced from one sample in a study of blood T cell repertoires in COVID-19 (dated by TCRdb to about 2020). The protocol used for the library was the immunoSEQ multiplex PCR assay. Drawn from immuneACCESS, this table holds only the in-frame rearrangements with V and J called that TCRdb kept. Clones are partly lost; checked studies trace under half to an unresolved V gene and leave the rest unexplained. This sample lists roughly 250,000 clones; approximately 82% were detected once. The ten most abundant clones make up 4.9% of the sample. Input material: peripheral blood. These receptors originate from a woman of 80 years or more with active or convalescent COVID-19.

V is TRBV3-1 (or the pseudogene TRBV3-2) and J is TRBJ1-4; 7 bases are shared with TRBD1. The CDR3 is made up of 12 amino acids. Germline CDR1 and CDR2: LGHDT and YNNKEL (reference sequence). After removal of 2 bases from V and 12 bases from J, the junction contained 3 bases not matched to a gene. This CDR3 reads CASSQWGTELFF. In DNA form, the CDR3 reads TGTGCCAGCAGCCAATGGGGGACAGAACTGTTTTTT.

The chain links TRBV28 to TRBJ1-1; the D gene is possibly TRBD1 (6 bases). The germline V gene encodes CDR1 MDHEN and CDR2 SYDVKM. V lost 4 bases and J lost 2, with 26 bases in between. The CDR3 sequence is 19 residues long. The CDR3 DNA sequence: TGTGCCAGCAGTTCGGCCCCGGGGGGGGGACAACCTGTAAACACTGAAGCTTTCTTT. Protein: CASSSAPGGGQPVNTEAFF.

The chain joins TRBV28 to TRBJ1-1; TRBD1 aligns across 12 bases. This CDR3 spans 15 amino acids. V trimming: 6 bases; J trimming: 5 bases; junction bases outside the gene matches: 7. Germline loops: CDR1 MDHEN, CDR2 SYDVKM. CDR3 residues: CASSPGQGAWTEAFF. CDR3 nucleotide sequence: TGTGCCAGCAGCCCGGGACAGGGGGCTTGGACTGAAGCTTTCTTT.

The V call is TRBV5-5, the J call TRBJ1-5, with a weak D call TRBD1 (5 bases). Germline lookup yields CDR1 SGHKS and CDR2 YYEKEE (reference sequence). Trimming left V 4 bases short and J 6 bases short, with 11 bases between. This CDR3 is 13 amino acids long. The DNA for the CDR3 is TGTGCCAGCAGCACCGGGGGAACTCAGCCCCAGCATTTT. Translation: CASSTGGTQPQHF.

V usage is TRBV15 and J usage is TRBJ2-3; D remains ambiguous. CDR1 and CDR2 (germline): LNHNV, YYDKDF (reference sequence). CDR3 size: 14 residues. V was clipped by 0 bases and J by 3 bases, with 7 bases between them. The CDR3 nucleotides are TGTGCCACCAGCAGAGATTGGAGAACAGATACGCAGTATTTT. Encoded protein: CATSRDWRTDTQYF.

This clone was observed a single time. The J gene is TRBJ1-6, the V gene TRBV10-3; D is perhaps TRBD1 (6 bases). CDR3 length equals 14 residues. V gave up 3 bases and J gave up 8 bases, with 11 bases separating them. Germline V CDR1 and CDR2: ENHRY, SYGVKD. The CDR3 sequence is CAISEGQLYSPLHF. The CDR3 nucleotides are TGTGCCATCAGTGAAGGACAGCTCTATTCACCCCTCCACTTT.

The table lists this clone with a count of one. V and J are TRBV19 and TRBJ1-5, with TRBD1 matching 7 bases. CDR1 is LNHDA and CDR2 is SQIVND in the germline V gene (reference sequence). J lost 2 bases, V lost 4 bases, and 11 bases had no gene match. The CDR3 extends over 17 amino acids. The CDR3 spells CASSTRTGVGGNQPQHF. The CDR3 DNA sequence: TGTGCCAGTAGTACAAGAACAGGGGTAGGAGGCAATCAGCCCCAGCATTTT.

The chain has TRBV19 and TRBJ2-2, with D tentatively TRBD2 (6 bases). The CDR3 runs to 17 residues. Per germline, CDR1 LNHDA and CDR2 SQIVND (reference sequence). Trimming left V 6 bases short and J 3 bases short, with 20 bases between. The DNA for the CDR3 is TGTGCCAGTAGCCCAGGAACCGGGAGAGGGCACACCGGGGAGCTGTTTTTT. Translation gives CASSPGTGRGHTGELFF.

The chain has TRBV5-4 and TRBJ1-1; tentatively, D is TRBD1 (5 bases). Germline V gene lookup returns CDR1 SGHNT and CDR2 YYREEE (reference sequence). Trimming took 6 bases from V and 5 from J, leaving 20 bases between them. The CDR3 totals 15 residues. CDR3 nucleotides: TGTGCCAGCAACATTGGGGGGACCTCCGGAACTGAAGCTTTCTTT. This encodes CASNIGGTSGTEAFF.

CDR3 region: CASSEGMRGYTF. The CDR3 region has the DNA TGTGCCAGCAGTGAAGGCATGAGGGGCTACACCTTC. V and J are TRBV2 and TRBJ1-2; no clear D. Trimming shortened V by 1 base and J by 8 bases, and 8 bases separated the two germline ends. CDR3 length: 12 amino acids. The germline CDR1 and CDR2 sequences are SNHLY and FYNNEI.

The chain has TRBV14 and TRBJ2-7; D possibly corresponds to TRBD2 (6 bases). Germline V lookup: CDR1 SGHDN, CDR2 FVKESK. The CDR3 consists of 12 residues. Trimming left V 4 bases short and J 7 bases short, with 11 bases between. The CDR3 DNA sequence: TGTGCCAGCAGCCTGAACCGGGGGGAGCAGTACTTC. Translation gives CASSLNRGEQYF. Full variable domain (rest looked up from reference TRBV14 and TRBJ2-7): EAGVTQFPSHSVIEKGQTVTLRCDPISGHDNLYWYRRVMGKEIKFLLHFVKESKQDESGMPNNRFLAERTGGTYSTLKVQPAELEDSGVYFCASSLNRGEQYFGPGTRLTVT.

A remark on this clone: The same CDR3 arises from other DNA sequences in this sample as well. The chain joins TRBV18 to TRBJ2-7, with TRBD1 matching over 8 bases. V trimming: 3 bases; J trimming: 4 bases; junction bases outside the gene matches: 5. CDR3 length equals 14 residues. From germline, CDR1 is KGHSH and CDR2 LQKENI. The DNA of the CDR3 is TGTGCCAGCTCACCCGGGACAGGAGTGTACGAGCAGTACTTC. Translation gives CASSPGTGVYEQYF.

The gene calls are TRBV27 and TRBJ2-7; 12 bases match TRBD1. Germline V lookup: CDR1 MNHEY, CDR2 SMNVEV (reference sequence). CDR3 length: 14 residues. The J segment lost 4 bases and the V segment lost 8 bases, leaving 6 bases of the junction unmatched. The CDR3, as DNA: TGTGCCAGCTGCAGGGGACAGGGGGCATACGAGCAGTACTTC. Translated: CASCRGQGAYEQYF.

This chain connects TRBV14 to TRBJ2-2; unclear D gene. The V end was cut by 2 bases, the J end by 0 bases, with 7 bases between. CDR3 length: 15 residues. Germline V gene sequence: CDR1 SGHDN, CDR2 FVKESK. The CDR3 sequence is CASSQYFANTGELFF. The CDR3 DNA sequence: TGTGCCAGCAGCCAATACTTCGCGAACACCGGGGAGCTGTTTTTT.

In DNA form, the CDR3 reads TGTGCCAGCTCACCACAAGGGCAGGGTATAGACAATCAGCCCCAGCATTTT. Translated, it gives CASSPQGQGIDNQPQHF. This chain uses TRBV18 with TRBJ1-5; tentative D call: TRBD1 (5 bases). The length of the CDR3 is 17 residues. The V and J ends lost 1 base and 3 bases respectively, with 16 bases between them. The germline V gene encodes CDR1 KGHSH and CDR2 LQKENI.

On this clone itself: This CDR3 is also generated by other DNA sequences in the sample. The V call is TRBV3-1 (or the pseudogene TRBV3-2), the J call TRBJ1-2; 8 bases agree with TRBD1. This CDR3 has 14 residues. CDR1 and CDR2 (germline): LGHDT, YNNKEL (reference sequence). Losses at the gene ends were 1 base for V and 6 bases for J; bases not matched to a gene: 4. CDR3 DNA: TGTGCCAGCAGCCAAGGTCAGGGGGCAAATGGCTACACCTTC. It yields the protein CASSQGQGANGYTF.

The CDR3 nucleotides are TGTGCCAGTAGTATAGCCCTTTCCGGGACAGGGAGCTACGAGCAGTACTTC. Encoded protein: CASSIALSGTGSYEQYF. This chain uses TRBV19 with TRBJ2-7, with 9 bases that match TRBD1. Germline CDR1 and CDR2: LNHDA and SQIVND (reference sequence). J gave up 3 bases and V 1 base, and 10 bases lay outside the gene matches. CDR3 size: 17 residues.

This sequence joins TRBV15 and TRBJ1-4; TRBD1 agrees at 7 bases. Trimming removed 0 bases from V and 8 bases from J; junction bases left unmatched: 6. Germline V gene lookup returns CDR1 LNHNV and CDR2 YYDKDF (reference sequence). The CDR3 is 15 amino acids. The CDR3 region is CATSRETGRYEKLFF. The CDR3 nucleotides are TGTGCCACCAGCAGAGAGACAGGGAGGTACGAAAAACTGTTTTTT.

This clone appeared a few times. The CDR3 DNA sequence: TGTGCCAGTAGTCCTAGGACAGGGAATGTGCGTGGCTACACCTTC. This codes for CASSPRTGNVRGYTF. The chain employs TRBV19 and TRBJ1-2, with TRBD1 matching 8 bases. Germline V gene data show CDR1 as LNHDA and CDR2 as SQIVND (reference sequence). J was trimmed by 7 bases and V by 5 bases; bases with no gene match: 12. This CDR3 has 15 amino acids.

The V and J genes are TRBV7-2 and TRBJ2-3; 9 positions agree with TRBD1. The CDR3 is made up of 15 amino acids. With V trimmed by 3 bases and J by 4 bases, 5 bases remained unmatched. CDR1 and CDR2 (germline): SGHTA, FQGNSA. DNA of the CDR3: TGTGCCAGCAGCTTCAAGGACAGGGGAGCAGATACGCAGTATTTT. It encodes CASSFKDRGADTQYF.